The rows below give T cell receptor beta chains drawn from one sample of a study of blood T cell repertoires in COVID-19. Clones were read by immunoSEQ multiplex PCR, and TCRdb kept only the in-frame ones, dropping some. The data hold a few hundred thousand clones, with about 85% observed a single time. The specimen sequenced was peripheral blood. Receptors originate from a human donor with COVID-19, enrolled during active disease. The donor label of this sample is uncertain. Each CDR3 is given with its conserved first and last residue. D genes are given only for firm matches. Rows may omit the clone size; those that give it use once, few, many or a size class.

>15|TRBJ2-7|TRBD2|-|TRBV6-2/TRBV6-3
TGTGCCAGCAGTTACTCCCTAGCGGGAGTCTACGAGCAGTACTTC
CASSYSLAGVYEQYF
>16|TRBJ1-6|-|-|TRBV4-1
TGCGCCAGCAGCCAAGAAGGGGGAGTTGATAATTCACCCCTCCACTTT
CASSQEGGVDNSPLHF
>16|TRBJ1-5|-|-|TRBV4-1
TGCGCCAGCAGCCAAAACAGGGAAAATAGCAATCAGCCCCAGCATTTT
CASSQNRENSNQPQHF
>12|TRBJ1-5|-|few|TRBV28
TGTGCCAGCAGTTTACCGAATCAGCCCCAGCATTTT
CASSLPNQPQHF
>14|TRBJ2-2|-|-|TRBV7-2
TGTGCCAGCAGCTTATCGGGTCGGGCCGGGGAGCTGTTTTTT
CASSLSGRAGELFF
>16|TRBJ2-1|-|few|TRBV4-3
TGCGCCAGCAGCCAAGGTAGGGCCCCCGGGGGTGATGAGCAGTTCTTC
CASSQGRAPGGDEQFF
>14|TRBJ2-3|-|few|TRBV5-4
TGTGCCAGCAGCTCCCTGAGTCGGGGTCATACGCAGTATTTT
CASSSLSRGHTQYF
>15|TRBJ1-4|-|few|TRBV28
TGTGCCAGCAGTGGGGTCCTCCTAGGGGGTGAAAAACTGTTTTTT
CASSGVLLGGEKLFF
>14|TRBJ2-1|-|-|TRBV11-2
TGTGCCAGCAGCTTCGGAGGGCCCAACAATGAGCAGTTCTTC
CASSFGGPNNEQFF
>15|TRBJ1-1|TRBD1|-|TRBV28
TGTGCCAGCGTCCGCTCAGTGGCAGGGGGCCGGGAAGCTTTCTTT
CASVRSVAGGREAFF